There are a few counts of the clone carrying this TCR beta chain. Antigen: not known. CDR1 is SEHNR and CDR2 is FQNEAQ in the germline V gene (reference sequence). Trimming took off 2 bases at V and 3 bases at J, with 5 bases between the two ends. This CDR3 is 12 amino acids long. The entry originates in a study of blood T cells in healthy people across ages. Findings and limits, study-wide: Naive T cell percentage by flow cytometry tracked strongly with beta diversity. Comparison with aged donors showed that long-lived donors had more naive CD4+ cells and higher diversity.

Through a sample-barcoded 5' primer and a J-beta primer mix, a second PCR was run for 7 to 11 cycles. TCRdb called the 5' RACE reads again in MiXCR, with one record for every CDR3 protein. The table includes fewer than 800,000 distinct CDR3 sequences, approximately 21% detected once. This sequence was found in a man in his sixties or seventies in good health. The chain carries TRBV7-9 and TRBJ2-7; D gene unclear. Sequencing used blood. The CDR3 region has the DNA TGTGCCAGCAGCTTAAAGGACTACGAGCAGTACTTC. It yields the protein CASSLKDYEQYF.